A single TCR beta chain is shown here with its context. Its matching antigen is unknown. This CDR3 has 13 amino acids. The germline gives CDR1 GTSNPN, CDR2 SVGIG (reference sequence). Trimming took off 0 bases at V and 5 bases at J, with 8 bases between the two ends. All of the isolated RNA was reverse transcribed, so expressed TCRB transcripts were sequenced. Profiling relied on immunoSEQ multiplex PCR, and the TCRdb table lists in-frame clones only, not all of them. Here the sample spans about 660,000 clones, 11% to 15% being singletons. Purity exceeding 95% was reached by all sorted populations. These data are taken from a study of beta chain features in type 1 diabetes. Study-level findings and limits: Shortening of TCRB CDR3s, moderate but significant, appeared in all four CD4+ subsets of Type 1 diabetes patients. Compared to healthy donors, patients appeared to have naive, central memory and Treg TCRB repertoires that were more alike.

This receptor was obtained from a young man with type 1 diabetes. J is TRBJ2-1 and V is TRBV30; D is uncertain. Specimen: naive CD4+ T cells from blood. This chain's CDR3 is CAWSVVRHNEQFF. The CDR3 coding sequence is TGTGCCTGGAGTGTTGTTCGGCACAATGAGCAGTTCTTC.